Listed below are T cell receptor beta chains from one sample, sequenced in a study of T cell repertoires in cytomegalovirus infection. TCRdb redid the calling of the reads with MiXCR, one entry per CDR3 protein. The sample holds around 740,000 distinct CDR3 sequences, less than 40% seen once. The sample taken for sequencing was PBMCs. The receptors stem from a human donor in good health (CMV status not recorded). Some clones in this sample may be carry-over from other donors' samples. The CDR3 runs from the conserved cysteine through the conserved F or W. The D gene is left open where the match is weak. Not every row has a clone size; where given, it reads once, few, many or a size class.

d_gene,abundance,j_gene,v_gene,CDR3aa,CDR3nt
NA,NA,TRBJ1-4,TRBV18,CASSPEVAATNEKLFF,TGTGCCAGCTCACCGGAGGTTGCTGCAACTAATGAAAAACTGTTTTTT
TRBD1,many,TRBJ1-1,TRBV10-2,CASSDRTGPTEAFF,TGCGCCAGCAGTGACAGGACAGGGCCAACTGAAGCTTTCTTT
NA,many,TRBJ1-1,TRBV11-2,CASSLDQTGDSRLTEAFF,TGTGCCAGCAGCTTAGATCAAACCGGGGACTCCCGACTTACGGAAGCTTTCTTT
NA,few,TRBJ2-1,TRBV7-4,CASSLPRGTGVSYNEQFF,TGTGCCAGCAGCTTACCGCGAGGTACGGGGGTTTCCTACAATGAGCAGTTTTTC
NA,NA,TRBJ1-1,TRBV6-1,CASRNPTAEAFF,TGTGCCAGCAGAAACCCGACAGCTGAAGCTTTCTTT
NA,NA,TRBJ1-5,TRBV20-1,CSARDRHPSNQPQHF,TGCAGTGCTAGAGATCGACACCCCAGCAATCAGCCCCAGCATTTT
TRBD2,NA,TRBJ2-7,TRBV11-2,CASSLSPGGVGSYEQYF,TGTGCCAGCAGCTTATCCCCCGGGGGGGTCGGCTCCTACGAGCAGTACTTC
TRBD1,NA,TRBJ1-1,TRBV28,CASSNRGRGWHSMNTEAFF,TGTGCCAGCAGTAACAGGGGGCGCGGGTGGCACAGCATGAACACTGAAGCTTTCTTT
NA,many,TRBJ1-5,TRBV7-3,CASSHGSQPQHF,TGTGCCAGCAGTCACGGGAGTCAGCCCCAGCATTTT
NA,few,TRBJ1-2,TRBV7-4,CASTGTYGYTF,TGTGCCAGTACAGGGACTTATGGCTACACCTTC
NA,many,TRBJ2-5,TRBV28,CASSGRTGSGETQYF,TGTGCCAGCAGCGGCCGTACTGGCTCGGGAGAGACCCAGTACTTC
NA,NA,TRBJ2-1,TRBV7-2,CDSSFYNEQFF,TGTGACAGCAGCTTCTACAATGAGCAGTTCTTC
TRBD1,few,TRBJ2-3,TRBV5-1,CASSLRPGQTTDTQYF,TGCGCCAGCAGCCTTAGGCCGGGACAGACCACAGATACGCAGTATTTT
TRBD1,NA,TRBJ1-6,TRBV6-5,CASSYLGTGYSPLHF,TGTGCCAGCAGTTATTTGGGGACAGGGTATTCACCCCTCCACTTT
TRBD2,NA,TRBJ2-7,TRBV30,CAWTSGGGPYEQYF,TGTGCCTGGACTAGCGGGGGCGGACCCTACGAGCAGTACTTC
NA,few,TRBJ1-5,TRBV28,CASRNREAGAGSNQPQHF,TGTGCCAGCAGGAACAGGGAGGCCGGTGCTGGTAGCAATCAGCCCCAGCATTTT
NA,once,TRBJ2-6,TRBV5-1,CASEGRTGTSGANVLTF,TGCGCCAGTGAGGGGAGGACAGGCACCTCTGGGGCCAACGTCCTGACTTTC
TRBD1,NA,TRBJ2-1,TRBV6-5,CASSSRDRGPYNEQFF,TGTGCCAGCAGTTCCCGGGACAGGGGGCCCTACAATGAGCAGTTCTTC
TRBD1,few,TRBJ1-5,TRBV6-1,CASRDRQGGSQPQHF,TGTGCCAGCAGAGACAGACAGGGGGGTAGTCAGCCCCAGCATTTT
TRBD1,few,TRBJ1-4,TRBV5-1,CASSLWTGVNEKLFF,TGCGCCAGCAGCCTATGGACAGGGGTTAATGAAAAACTGTTTTTT
NA,once,TRBJ1-5,TRBV7-8,CDSSLNLKNDQPQHF,TGTGACAGCAGCTTAAACCTAAAGAACGACCAGCCCCAGCATTTT
TRBD1,few,TRBJ2-7,TRBV7-9,CASSSTGTGHHEQYF,TGTGCCAGCAGCAGTACCGGGACAGGGCACCACGAGCAGTACTTC
NA,NA,TRBJ2-6,TRBV30,CAWRAAGARAGANVLTF,TGTGCCTGGAGAGCCGCGGGGGCGCGCGCTGGGGCCAACGTCCTGACTTTC
TRBD2,NA,TRBJ2-7,TRBV20-1,CSAGLAGVSSYEQYF,TGCAGTGCTGGGCTAGCGGGTGTGAGCTCCTACGAGCAGTACTTC
NA,NA,TRBJ2-2,TRBV2,CARRGTFTGELFF,TGTGCCCGCCGAGGGACCTTCACCGGGGAGCTGTTTTTT
TRBD1,NA,TRBJ1-2,TRBV10-3,CAISNYGGQDYGYTF,TGTGCCATCAGTAACTATGGGGGACAGGACTATGGCTACACCTTC
NA,NA,TRBJ1-2,TRBV20-1,CSATPGARNYGYTF,TGCAGTGCGACCCCCGGAGCACGAAACTATGGCTACACCTTC
TRBD2,few,TRBJ2-2,TRBV5-5,CASKQLAEVAGGTNTGELFF,TGTGCCAGCAAGCAGCTAGCCGAAGTAGCGGGGGGCACTAACACCGGGGAGCTGTTTTTT
TRBD1,few,TRBJ2-7,TRBV6-6,CASRDPGQGHEQYF,TGTGCCAGCAGGGACCCGGGACAGGGCCACGAGCAGTACTTC
NA,NA,TRBJ2-2,TRBV19,CASSISRITGELFF,TGTGCCAGTAGTATATCACGGATCACCGGGGAGCTGTTTTTT
NA,NA,TRBJ2-1,TRBV24-1,CATSGATHQYNEQFF,TGTGCCACCAGTGGGGCGACTCATCAGTACAATGAGCAGTTCTTC
TRBD1,many,TRBJ1-1,TRBV7-2,CASSRGTGVVALRAFF,TGTGCCAGCAGCCGAGGGACAGGGGTGGTAGCTTTGCGGGCTTTCTTT
NA,few,TRBJ2-2,TRBV19,CASRTSDRPNTGELFF,TGTGCCAGTAGAACATCTGACAGGCCAAACACCGGGGAGCTGTTTTTT
TRBD2,NA,TRBJ2-5,TRBV28,CASSFLMASSGLAGDVAETQYF,TGTGCCAGCAGTTTCCTGATGGCTTCGTCGGGACTAGCGGGGGACGTGGCAGAGACCCAGTACTTC
TRBD1,NA,TRBJ1-5,TRBV12-3/TRBV12-4,CASDSGQRLIGQPQHF,TGTGCCAGCGACTCGGGACAGCGCCTTATTGGGCAGCCCCAGCATTTT
TRBD1,NA,TRBJ2-2,TRBV20-1,CSALQGLTGELFF,TGCAGTGCCCTACAGGGGTTAACCGGGGAGCTGTTTTTT
TRBD1,NA,TRBJ1-2,TRBV10-3,CAIREQGADYGYTF,TGTGCCATCAGAGAACAGGGGGCGGACTATGGCTACACCTTC
NA,NA,TRBJ2-7,TRBV28,CASSFRGPTYEQYF,TGTGCCAGCAGTTTCAGGGGTCCTACCTACGAGCAGTACTTC
NA,NA,TRBJ1-5,TRBV5-6,CASSSLGGQPQHF,TGTGCCAGCAGCTCGCTCGGGGGTCAGCCCCAGCATTTT
NA,NA,TRBJ1-5,TRBV6-2/TRBV6-3,CASRRGELSNQPQHF,TGTGCCAGCAGAAGGGGGGAGTTGAGCAATCAGCCCCAGCATTTT
NA,NA,TRBJ1-2,TRBV11-2,CASSLESGGLGYTF,TGTGCCAGCAGCTTAGAGTCTGGGGGCCTGGGCTACACCTTC
TRBD1,few,TRBJ1-6,TRBV14,CASSQDNPTGWEVWSPLHF,TGTGCCAGCAGCCAAGATAACCCGACAGGGTGGGAAGTGTGGTCACCCCTCCACTTT
TRBD2,NA,TRBJ2-7,TRBV20-1,CSASGGGAVGEQYF,TGCAGTGCTAGTGGCGGGGGAGCGGTGGGCGAGCAGTACTTC
NA,once,TRBJ2-4,TRBV4-1,CASSQEWGTAKNIQYF,TGCGCCAGCAGCCAAGAATGGGGGACAGCCAAAAACATTCAGTACTTC
NA,NA,TRBJ2-1,TRBV28,CASSASYEQFF,TGTGCCAGCAGTGCATCCTATGAGCAGTTCTTC
NA,NA,TRBJ1-1,TRBV11-3,CASSFPSGEAFF,TGTGCCAGCAGCTTTCCTTCAGGGGAAGCTTTCTTT